The rows below give T cell receptor beta chains drawn from one sample of a study of T cell changes during pregnancy in multiple sclerosis. TCRdb's table, derived via immunoSEQ multiplex PCR, lists solely in-frame clones and lacks some. The top ten hold roughly 4% of the sample, which has about 34,000 clones, around nine tenths seen once. The input for sequencing was CD8+ T cells from peripheral blood mononuclear cells, taken in the third trimester of pregnancy. Receptors originate from a female donor with multiple sclerosis, enrolled in a pregnancy study. The CDR3 runs from the conserved cysteine through the conserved F or W. A D gene is named only where the DNA matches it firmly. A row's size may be missing; if present it is once, few, many or a size class.

CDR3 protein,CDR3 DNA,V gene,clone size,D gene,J gene
CASSIGALRENSYNSPLHF,TGTGCCAGTAGTATAGGTGCTCTCCGGGAGAACTCCTATAATTCACCCCTCCACTTT,TRBV19,.,.,TRBJ1-6
CASSSGTGVEKLFF,TGTGCCAGCAGCTCCGGGACAGGGGTTGAAAAACTGTTTTTT,TRBV27,.,TRBD1,TRBJ1-4
CASSPARVEREDTF,TGTGCCAGCAGCCCAGCCCGAGTTGAGAGAGAGGACACCTTC,TRBV9,.,.,TRBJ1-2
CASSLEDSAGNTIYF,TGTGCCAGCAGCTTAGAGGACAGCGCTGGAAACACCATATATTTT,TRBV13,few,.,TRBJ1-3
CASSRSYSNQPQHF,TGTGCCAGCAGCAGGAGTTATAGCAATCAGCCCCAGCATTTT,TRBV5-5,.,.,TRBJ1-5
CASSPGQATNEKLFF,TGTGCCAGCAGCCCCGGACAAGCAACTAATGAAAAACTGTTTTTT,TRBV5-8,.,.,TRBJ1-4
CASSLANEQFF,TGCGCCAGCAGCTTGGCTAATGAGCAATTCTTC,TRBV5-1,.,.,TRBJ2-1
CASSQDEDRGAREQFF,TGTGCCAGCAGCCAAGATGAAGACAGGGGGGCTCGGGAGCAGTTCTTC,TRBV14,.,TRBD1,TRBJ2-1
CASSFGGTNEKLFF,TGTGCCAGCAGCTTTGGCGGAACTAATGAAAAACTGTTTTTT,TRBV7-8,.,.,TRBJ1-4
CSVEALAGVSDTQYF,TGCAGCGTTGAAGCCCTCGCGGGGGTGTCAGATACGCAGTATTTT,TRBV29-1,.,TRBD2,TRBJ2-3
CASRQGGHGYTF,TGTGCCAGCAGACAAGGGGGACATGGCTACACCTTC,TRBV27,.,.,TRBJ1-2
CASSIALGTDTQYF,TGTGCCAGTAGTATAGCATTAGGCACAGATACGCAGTATTTT,TRBV19,.,.,TRBJ2-3
CASSSTGAGANVLTF,TGTGCCAGCAGCAGTACAGGGGCCGGGGCCAACGTCCTGACTTTC,TRBV7-3,.,TRBD1,TRBJ2-6
CASSLAPGRLFF,TGTGCCAGCAGCTTAGCGCCGGGAAGACTGTTTTTT,TRBV7-9,.,.,TRBJ1-4
CASSERGLISGNTIYF,TGTGCCAGCAGTGAACGGGGACTGATCTCTGGAAACACCATATATTTT,TRBV6-1,.,.,TRBJ1-3
CASTSGGLGVGGPSNYGYTF,TGTGCCAGCACCTCGGGGGGTTTGGGGGTTGGGGGTCCAAGCAACTATGGCTACACCTTC,TRBV27,once,.,TRBJ1-2
CASSLGTGTEAFF,TGTGCCAGCAGCTTAGGTACAGGAACTGAAGCTTTCTTT,TRBV7-2,.,.,TRBJ1-1
CASSEMGEYEQYF,TGTGCCAGCAGTGAAATGGGAGAATACGAGCAGTACTTC,TRBV6-1,.,.,TRBJ2-7
CASSQPAGGHYNEQFF,TGTGCCAGTAGTCAACCAGCGGGGGGGCACTACAATGAGCAGTTCTTC,TRBV19,.,TRBD2,TRBJ2-1
CASSQVSNTDTQYF,TGCGCCAGCAGCCAGGTGAGCAACACAGATACGCAGTATTTT,TRBV4-3,.,.,TRBJ2-3
CASSDSSSGSGANVLTF,TGTGCCAGCAGTGACTCGTCATCCGGGTCTGGGGCCAACGTCCTGACTTTC,TRBV6-4,few,.,TRBJ2-6
CASSGQGDYEQYF,TGTGCCAGCAGCGGACAGGGGGACTACGAGCAGTACTTC,TRBV6-5,.,TRBD1,TRBJ2-7
CASSNQETGTGGRLHQPQHF,TGTGCCAGCAGCAATCAGGAAACCGGGACAGGGGGCCGATTGCATCAGCCCCAGCATTTT,TRBV21-1,few,.,TRBJ1-5
CASREGQGNTEAFF,TGTGCCAGCAGAGAGGGACAGGGGAACACTGAAGCTTTCTTT,TRBV5-8,.,TRBD1,TRBJ1-1
CASSQAAGTMSSPLHF,TGTGCCAGCAGCCAAGCGGCAGGTACAATGTCTTCACCCCTCCACTTT,TRBV4-2,.,.,TRBJ1-6
CAGRRSGANVLTF,TGCGCCGGGCGGAGGTCTGGGGCCAACGTCCTGACTTTC,TRBV4-1,.,.,TRBJ2-6
CASSDGLAGRDEQFF,TGTGCCAGTAGTGATGGACTAGCGGGGAGGGATGAGCAGTTCTTC,TRBV19,.,TRBD2,TRBJ2-1
CASSPSTGTGETQYF,TGTGCCAGCAGCCCCTCGACAGGGACGGGAGAGACCCAGTACTTC,TRBV9,.,TRBD1,TRBJ2-5
CASSQDKGGPTEAFF,TGCGCCAGCAGCCAAGATAAAGGGGGCCCCACTGAAGCTTTCTTT,TRBV4-3,.,TRBD1,TRBJ1-1
CASSLGAGEQYF,TGTGCCAGCAGCTTGGGCGCCGGCGAGCAGTACTTC,TRBV5-5,.,.,TRBJ2-7
CASSDSQRGYNEQFF,TGTGCCAGCAGTGACTCCCAGCGGGGGTACAATGAGCAGTTCTTC,TRBV6-4,.,TRBD2,TRBJ2-1
CATNAGGQADTGELFF,TGTGCCACTAACGCAGGGGGGCAGGCGGACACCGGGGAGCTGTTTTTT,TRBV19,.,.,TRBJ2-2
CAGSPGTSGNEQFF,TGTGCCGGCAGTCCCGGGACTAGCGGCAATGAGCAGTTCTTC,TRBV6-5,.,TRBD2,TRBJ2-1
CASSPGTSGGDSYNEQFF,TGTGCCAGCTCACCCGGGACTAGCGGGGGAGACTCCTACAATGAGCAGTTCTTC,TRBV18,once,TRBD2,TRBJ2-1
CASSSGTVNTGELFF,TGTGCCAGCAGCTCCGGGACAGTGAACACCGGGGAGCTGTTTTTT,TRBV7-6,.,TRBD1,TRBJ2-2
CASSNQGQKIETQYF,TGTGCCAGCAGCAACCAAGGACAGAAAATTGAGACCCAGTACTTC,TRBV9,.,.,TRBJ2-5
CASSTGDSRLGEQYF,TGTGCCAGCAGCACTGGGGACAGCCGTTTGGGGGAGCAGTACTTC,TRBV9,.,TRBD1,TRBJ2-7
CASRQGTNYGYTF,TGTGCCAGCAGGCAGGGGACTAACTATGGCTACACCTTC,TRBV6-1,.,.,TRBJ1-2
CASSPGGRGGLLTDTQYF,TGTGCCAGCAGCCCCGGGGGGCGGGGGGGTTTACTCACAGATACGCAGTATTTT,TRBV7-2,.,TRBD2,TRBJ2-3
CASSEFEGRNYGYTF,TGTGCCAGCAGTGAATTTGAGGGAAGAAACTATGGCTACACCTTC,TRBV2,.,.,TRBJ1-2
CSVLPDYNEQYF,TGCAGCGTTCTCCCCGACTATAACGAGCAGTACTTC,TRBV29-1,.,.,TRBJ2-7
CSVEDLTGDNGYTF,TGCAGCGTTGAAGACCTGACAGGGGACAATGGCTACACCTTC,TRBV29-1,.,TRBD1,TRBJ1-2
CASSIRYQETQYF,TGTGCCAGTAGTATCAGGTACCAAGAGACCCAGTACTTC,TRBV19,.,.,TRBJ2-5
CASSYLGQENTEAFF,TGTGCCAGCAGTTACCTAGGACAGGAAAACACTGAAGCTTTCTTT,TRBV6-6,.,TRBD1,TRBJ1-1
CASSLVVKLPWGRYPLDTQYF,TGCGCCAGCAGCTTGGTGGTAAAACTACCTTGGGGCAGGTATCCTTTAGATACGCAGTATTTT,TRBV5-1,.,.,TRBJ2-3